The 8 T cell receptor beta chains below were found in one sample sequenced in a study of cytomegalovirus exposure and HLA in healthy donors. Use of 60 Vbeta and 13 Jbeta primers characterized the PCR. Clones were read by immunoSEQ multiplex PCR, and TCRdb kept only the in-frame ones, dropping some. This sample's clone table lists tens of thousands of clones. The sample comprised PBMCs. The source is a female donor in good health and CMV-seropositive.

The V gene is TRBV5-1, the J gene TRBJ2-5, with D perhaps TRBD2 (6 bases). Per germline, CDR1 SGHRS and CDR2 YFSETQ. The V end was cut by 4 bases, the J end by 5 bases, with 18 bases between. This CDR3 is 15 amino acids long. The CDR3 nucleotides read TGCGCCAGCAGCCCTGGAGGAGGGGAGTGGGAGACCCAGTACTTC. It encodes CASSPGGGEWETQYF. The complete variable domain, with remaining parts taken from reference TRBV5-1 and TRBJ2-5, reads KAGVTQTPRYLIKTRGQQVTLSCSPISGHRSVSWYQQTPGQGLQFLFEYFSETQRNKGNFPGRFSGRQFSNSRSEMNVSTLELGDSALYLCASSPGGGEWETQYFGPGTRLLVL.

The CDR3: CASSLGQGLVLNEQFF. The CDR3, as DNA: TGCGCCAGCAGCTTGGGACAGGGCCTGGTCTTAAATGAGCAGTTCTTC. This chain links TRBV5-1 with TRBJ2-1; the match to TRBD1 covers 7 bases. V trimming: 0 bases; J trimming: 7 bases; junction bases outside the gene matches: 10. The CDR3 consists of 16 residues. The germline V gene has CDR1 SGHRS and CDR2 YFSETQ.

The chain employs TRBV18 and TRBJ2-7; D is unclear. Per the germline V gene, CDR1 is KGHSH and CDR2 is LQKENI. V was clipped by 5 bases and J by 1 base, with 9 bases between them. CDR3 length: 13 amino acids. The CDR3 DNA reads TGTGCCAGCTCATTACACAAGTCCTACGAGCAGTACTTC. Its protein is CASSLHKSYEQYF.

The chain uses TRBV13 and TRBJ2-1; no reliable D call. The CDR3 runs 12 residues. V gave up 4 bases and J gave up 6 bases, with 7 bases separating them. Per the germline V gene, CDR1 is PRHDT and CDR2 is FYEKMQ (reference sequence). Here the CDR3 DNA reads TGTGCCAGCAGCTCCCTCTCCAATGAGCAGTTCTTC. Amino acids: CASSSLSNEQFF.

V gene TRBV6-5 combines with J gene TRBJ2-3; 11 nucleotides line up with TRBD2. The CDR3 is 15 residues long. Looked up from germline, CDR1 is MNHEY and CDR2 is SVGAGI. J was trimmed by 4 bases and V by 0 bases; bases with no gene match: 0. The CDR3 DNA follows: TGTGCCAGCAGTTACTCGGGACTAGCGGCAGATACGCAGTATTTT. It yields the protein CASSYSGLAADTQYF.

This rearrangement joins TRBV9 to TRBJ2-5, with a tentative D call TRBD1 (5 bases). Germline V gene data show CDR1 as SGDLS and CDR2 as YYNGEE. With 1 base removed from V and 1 base from J, the gap between germline ends came to 14 bases. This CDR3 comprises 16 residues. The CDR3 sequence: CASSVRSWGPQETQYF. The CDR3 DNA reads as TGTGCCAGCAGCGTACGGTCATGGGGCCCCCAAGAGACCCAGTACTTC.

The J gene is TRBJ2-7, the V gene TRBV20-1, with TRBD2 as a possible D gene (5 bases). The CDR3 extends over 11 amino acids. Germline CDR1 DFQATT, CDR2 SNEGSKA (reference sequence). V was cut by 3 bases and J by 6 bases, with 9 bases left in between. CDR3 protein: CSARTGFEQYF. The CDR3 DNA reads TGCAGTGCTAGGACGGGGTTCGAGCAGTACTTC.

The CDR3 DNA sequence: TGTGCCAGCAGGGAACAGGGGGCGCAGCCCCAGCATTTT. Protein sequence: CASREQGAQPQHF. The chain carries TRBV6-1 and TRBJ1-5, with TRBD1 matching 9 bases. The CDR3 is 13 residues long. Trimming took 6 bases from V and 7 from J; bases not matched to a gene: 4. Germline V gives CDR1 MNHNS, CDR2 SASEGT.